The 21 T cell receptor beta chains below come from one sample, sequenced in a study of T-cell reconstitution after alpha-beta-depleted transplantation in children. Unique molecular identifiers featured in how the TCRbeta library was prepared. TCRdb called the PCR reads again in MiXCR, with one record for every CDR3 protein. The sample includes hundreds of thousands of distinct CDR3 sequences, approximately 11% of them seen just once. This specimen consisted of PBMCs, obtained before TCRalphabeta/CD19-depleted stem cell transplant. The receptors come from a child in the first two years of life with acute myeloid leukemia, due to receive a stem cell transplant.

Many counts were recorded for this clonotype. The chain has TRBV7-3 and TRBJ2-2; D not certain. CDR1 and CDR2 (germline): SGHTA, FQGTGA. The CDR3 is made up of 12 amino acids. Trimming pared 0 bases from V and 7 bases from J, leaving 3 bases between. CDR3 amino acids: CASSLTHGELFF. The CDR3 DNA reads TGTGCCAGCAGCTTAACCCACGGGGAGCTGTTTTTT.

This clonotype was counted many times. The rearrangement uses TRBV27 and TRBJ2-1; possibly TRBD1 for D (6 bases). This CDR3 region has 16 residues. V was trimmed by 4 bases and J by 0 bases, leaving 13 bases between them. The V gene's germline CDR1 is MNHEY and CDR2 SMNVEV (reference sequence). In DNA form, the CDR3 reads TGTGCCAGCAGTTCCGTGACAGGAATCTCCTACAATGAGCAGTTCTTC. The encoded protein is CASSSVTGISYNEQFF.

There are many counts of this clonotype. The chain recombines TRBV12-3 or TRBV12-4 with TRBJ2-2; D might be TRBD2 (5 bases). This CDR3 has 17 residues. Trimming stripped 3 bases from V and 3 bases from J, with 17 bases between. The DNA of the CDR3 is TGTGCCAGCAGTTTCGGAGATAGGAGGAGTGACACCGGGGAGCTGTTTTTT. Translation gives CASSFGDRRSDTGELFF.

This clonotype was detected ten times or more. The chain is built from TRBV7-2 and TRBJ2-1; D call uncertain. Germline CDR1 is SGHTA and CDR2 is FQGNSA. The CDR3 is 13 residues long. V was shortened by 1 base and J by 6 bases, with 7 bases between the two germline ends. The CDR3 nucleotides read TGTGCCAGCAGCTTAGAGTGGAGCAATGAGCAGTTCTTC. Protein sequence: CASSLEWSNEQFF.

The sample holds one count of this clonotype. CDR3 coding DNA: TGTGCCAGCAGTGAACAGGGGCCTACTTCACCCCTCCACTTT. Translation: CASSEQGPTSPLHF. The chain joins TRBV2 to TRBJ1-6; D might be TRBD1 (6 bases). Germline loops: CDR1 SNHLY, CDR2 FYNNEI. The CDR3 is made up of 14 amino acids. Trimming removed 2 bases from V and 9 bases from J, with 11 bases in between.

This clonotype occurred many times. The rearrangement joins TRBV20-1 to TRBJ2-3, with 10 bases aligning to TRBD2. V was pared by 0 bases and J by 7 bases, with 10 bases of the junction left unmatched. CDR3 length: 16 amino acids. Germline loops: CDR1 DFQATT, CDR2 SNEGSKA (reference sequence). The CDR3 sequence is CSARDRASGRGYTQYF. As DNA, the CDR3 is TGCAGTGCTAGAGATCGGGCTAGCGGGAGAGGATATACGCAGTATTTT.

In its sample, this clonotype was seen many times. The chain joins TRBV4-2 to TRBJ2-3, with D perhaps TRBD2 (6 bases). Germline CDR1 LGHNA, CDR2 YNFKEQ. V lost 5 bases, J lost 2 bases, and 14 bases lay in between. The CDR3 is 15 amino acids. The CDR3 loop reads CASSVTGDPTDTQYF. The DNA for the CDR3 is TGTGCCAGCAGCGTCACGGGGGATCCCACAGATACGCAGTATTTT.

This clonotype was observed many times. The chain's CDR3 is CASSFPGRGTPLHF. The CDR3 bases are TGTGCCAGCAGCTTCCCAGGGCGGGGGACACCCCTCCACTTT. The chain employs TRBV7-8 and TRBJ1-6; tentatively, D is TRBD1 (5 bases). V lost 3 bases and J lost 11, with 14 bases in between. Germline V CDR1 and CDR2: SGHVS, FQNEAQ. The CDR3 contains 14 residues.

This clonotype came up many times. The J gene is TRBJ2-3, the V gene TRBV20-1, with 12 bases matching TRBD2. This CDR3 is built from 17 residues. J lost 1 base, V lost 3 bases, and 8 bases had no gene match. The V gene's germline CDR1 is DFQATT and CDR2 SNEGSKA (reference sequence). CDR3 residues: CSASRPSGREGTDTQYF. The DNA for the CDR3 is TGCAGTGCTAGTAGGCCTAGCGGGAGGGAGGGCACAGATACGCAGTATTTT.

This clonotype was detected many times. The genes are TRBV5-1 and TRBJ2-1, with D possibly being TRBD2 (6 bases). Germline CDR1 is SGHRS and CDR2 is YFSETQ. The CDR3 spans 15 residues. V lost 3 bases, J lost 1 base, and 11 bases lay in between. The CDR3 loop reads CASSSGGDSYNEQFF. CDR3 sequence (DNA): TGCGCCAGCAGCTCGGGCGGGGATTCCTACAATGAGCAGTTCTTC.

Concerning this clonotype itself: It may be a read error: a sequence one base away is much more abundant. CDR3 sequence (DNA): TGTGCCACCAGTGATTTGGGACTGGACTATGCCTACACCTTC. This codes for CATSDLGLDYAYTF. The chain uses TRBV24-1 and TRBJ1-2; D gene unclear. CDR1 is KGHDR and CDR2 is SFDVKD in the germline V gene. The CDR3 extends over 14 amino acids.

In its sample, this clonotype was seen many times. The chain recombines TRBV18 with TRBJ2-7, with D possibly TRBD2 on 6 matching bases. This CDR3 is built from 13 residues. Germline values: CDR1 KGHSH, CDR2 LQKENI. Trimming took 2 bases from V and 5 from J, leaving 10 bases between them. The CDR3 region has the DNA TGTGCCAGCTCACCAGCGGGATTCGACGAGCAGTACTTC. Amino acids: CASSPAGFDEQYF.

The chain couples TRBV6-5 to TRBJ1-5; D not certain. The CDR3 contains 12 residues. Germline V lookup: CDR1 MNHEY, CDR2 SVGAGI. Trimming removed 7 bases from V and 8 bases from J, with 12 bases in between. Written as DNA, the CDR3 is TGTGCCAGCAAGGGCGAAAAAGAGCCCCAGCATTTT. It specifies CASKGEKEPQHF.

The V gene is TRBV5-6, the J gene TRBJ2-7; TRBD1 or TRBD2 may be the D gene (5 bases each). V dropped 4 bases and J dropped 3 bases, with 11 bases sitting between them. This CDR3 is built from 13 residues. The germline V gene has CDR1 SGHDT and CDR2 YYEEEE. CDR3 loop: CASSTGDGYEQYF. CDR3 in DNA: TGTGCCAGCAGCACCGGGGACGGCTACGAGCAGTACTTC.

Many counts were recorded for this clonotype. V usage is TRBV7-2 and J usage is TRBJ1-1; D unresolved. CDR3 length equals 13 residues. V lost 5 bases to trimming and J lost 4 bases, with 11 bases between them. CDR1 is SGHTA, CDR2 FQGNSA, per germline. CDR3 nucleotide sequence: TGTGCCAGCAGCCACGGGTCTCGCACTGAAGCTTTCTTT. As protein: CASSHGSRTEAFF.

The gene calls are TRBV2 and TRBJ2-6; D remains ambiguous. Germline CDR1 SNHLY, CDR2 FYNNEI. The CDR3 has 15 residues. V shed 2 bases and J shed 0 bases, with 5 bases lying between them. The DNA for the CDR3 is TGTGCCAGCAGTGAACAGTTCTCTGGGGCCAACGTCCTGACTTTC. Translated: CASSEQFSGANVLTF.

This clonotype has a count of ten or more. The rearrangement links TRBV25-1 to TRBJ2-7; D not certain. V was clipped by 1 base and J by 0 bases, with 13 bases between them. From germline, CDR1 is MGHDK and CDR2 SYGVNS. This CDR3 is 16 amino acids long. The CDR3: CASSEWGVRTSYEQYF. The CDR3 region has the DNA TGTGCCAGCAGTGAATGGGGTGTCAGGACCTCCTACGAGCAGTACTTC.

This clonotype was found many times. Written as DNA, the CDR3 is TGCAGTGCTAGAGATGACGGGACTATACCCGATACGCAGTATTTT. Amino acids: CSARDDGTIPDTQYF. The chain combines TRBV20-1 with TRBJ2-3; 7 nucleotides match TRBD2. This CDR3 comprises 15 residues. Trimming at V came to 0 bases and at J to 6 bases, leaving 9 bases not matched to a gene. Germline V gene lookup returns CDR1 DFQATT and CDR2 SNEGSKA (reference sequence).

This clonotype was counted ten times or more. This chain uses TRBV28 with TRBJ2-1; D is unresolved. The V and J ends lost 1 base and 8 bases respectively, with 9 bases between them. The CDR3 has 13 amino acids. Germline V gene data show CDR1 as MDHEN and CDR2 as SYDVKM. CDR3 loop: CASSLLVGDEQFF. CDR3 bases: TGTGCCAGCAGTTTATTGGTCGGCGATGAGCAGTTCTTC.

This clonotype was picked up a small number of times. This chain uses TRBV6-2 or TRBV6-3 with TRBJ2-1; D is unclear. Germline CDR1 MNHEY, CDR2 SVGEGT. Trimming took 9 bases from V and 4 from J, leaving 19 bases between them. The CDR3 consists of 15 residues. The DNA of the CDR3 is TGTGCCAGTTCCCTCAGAATGGTAGGGTACAATGAGCAGTTCTTC. It codes for CASSLRMVGYNEQFF.

With respect to this clonotype: Mismatch with germline at one junction end may stem from a read error. This chain links TRBV7-7 with TRBJ2-2; D might be TRBD2 (5 bases). The CDR3 contains 13 residues. The germline V gene encodes CDR1 SSHAT and CDR2 FNYEAQ (reference sequence). DNA of the CDR3: TGTGCCCGCAGCTTTGGGAGATACGGGGAGCTGTTTTTT. The encoded protein is CARSFGRYGELFF.